This T cell receptor (beta chain) was recorded in a study of OX40 agonist ivuxolimab in advanced cancers. About the full investigation: Ivuxolimab, which targeted the costimulatory receptor OX40 (CD134), was an agonistic, fully human IgG2 monoclonal antibody. Intravenous ivuxolimab was administered to patients every 2 weeks at six dose levels: 0.01, 0.1, 0.3, 1.5, 3 and 10 mg/kg. Among the 52 dose-escalation patients, 19 had hepatocellular carcinoma, 15 or so melanoma, 9 renal cell carcinoma and 9 head and neck cancer. A male proportion of 82.7% and a mean age of approximately 60 years, ranging from about 23 to 79, were recorded for the dose-escalation cohort. Patients were allowed to have had prior anti-PD-1, anti-PD-L1 or anti-CTLA-4 therapy, and roughly two fifths of the dose-escalation patients had been treated with checkpoint inhibitors. Partial responses occurred in three dose-escalation patients, of whom one had hepatocellular carcinoma and two had cutaneous melanoma. The point of sequencing TCRbeta in the periphery was to test whether ivuxolimab changed TCR sequence diversity and drove clonal T-cell expansion. The paper describes the monotherapy dose-escalation part (N ≈ 49 patients) of the phase I trial of ivuxolimab. What the work shows at the level of the full study, not this receptor alone: Low levels of normalized T-cell clonal expansion were also seen in some patients who did not respond. After ivuxolimab, CD8+ T cells had more expanded clones than CD4+ T cells on average. At doses from 0.1 to 3.0 mg/kg, clonal expansion was seen in both CD4+ and CD8+ blood T cells between baseline and week 6. Partial responders in the 0.1-3.0 mg/kg groups had among the lowest normalized peripheral clonal expansion, especially among CD8+ T cells. Which antigens the clonally expanded peripheral T cells were specific for was not determined.

Points on this clone: Its antigen is not yet known. Within one base of it there is no much larger clone, and no base qualities were kept.

Looking up the germline V gene yields CDR1 SGHTA and CDR2 FQGNSA. Trimming takes 4 bases from V and 3 bases from J, and the germline ends sit 12 bases apart. The CDR3 spans 14 residues, from the cysteine through the phenylalanine. Of all the DNA, just the CDR3 is kept, 42 bases in frame from base 1. Genomic DNA was extracted from sorted cells for sequencing of the TCRbeta CDR3 region. The immunoSEQ Assay was used for sequencing of TCRbeta CDR3 regions. TCRdb stores this immuneACCESS table with in-frame sequences only. Part of the clones is absent; in the studies checked, under half of the shortfall reflects unresolved V genes, and no reason is known for the rest. The sample table holds tens of thousands of clones, of which about 90% were seen once. The top ten clonotypes cover over 8% of the sample. The trial excluded patients who had a history of autoimmune disease or were on systemic immunosuppression. Peripheral blood for TCR sequencing was collected from all dose cohorts at baseline, on cycle 4 day 1, and on cycle 7 day 1. Samples were obtained from an open-label, multicenter, first-in-human phase I dose-escalation trial of ivuxolimab. The trial enrolled adults with locally advanced or metastatic head and neck squamous cell, hepatocellular, melanoma or renal cell carcinoma. Before TCR sequencing, CD4+ and CD8+ T cells were separately sorted from peripheral blood.

The source of this sequence is an adult with an advanced solid tumor such as melanoma, head and neck, liver or kidney cancer. Recombination joined TRBV7-2 with TRBJ1-2; the D gene assignment is ambiguous. This sample comprised CD4+ or CD8+ T cells sorted from blood, obtained in a trial of the OX40 agonist ivuxolimab. The sequenced DNA is TGTGCCAGCAGCTCTCAGGTCGGGGACTATGGCTACACCTTC. Translated, it reads CASSSQVGDYGYTF.